The 25 T cell receptor beta chains below all came from one sample that was sequenced in a study of blood T cell repertoires in COVID-19. Generated by immunoSEQ multiplex PCR, the TCRdb table keeps only in-frame clones and is missing some. This table has 370,000 or so clones, about 87% appearing once. Specimen: PBMCs or T cells enriched from blood (not recorded which). These receptors were obtained from a man younger than 40 who had recovered from COVID-19.

As for this clone: Other DNA sequences from this sample encode an identical CDR3 as well. The chain carries TRBV12-3 or TRBV12-4 and TRBJ1-1, with TRBD1 as a possible D gene (6 bases). This CDR3 region has 13 residues. V shed 6 bases and J shed 3 bases, with 11 bases lying between them. CDR3 protein: CASSPGGDTEAFF. The DNA for the CDR3 is TGTGCCAGCAGCCCGGGGGGCGACACTGAAGCTTTCTTT.

V usage is TRBV27 and J usage is TRBJ2-4, with TRBD1 matching 11 bases. The CDR3 length is 16 residues. V shed 5 bases and J 3 bases; nucleotides not matched to a gene: 6. Germline CDR1 reads MNHEY; CDR2 reads SMNVEV (reference sequence). CDR3 sequence: CASSPGQGASKNIQYF. CDR3 DNA: TGTGCCAGCAGTCCCGGACAGGGGGCGAGCAAAAACATTCAGTACTTC.

V usage is TRBV5-8 and J usage is TRBJ2-7, with 7 bases lining up with TRBD1. The CDR3 consists of 15 residues. Germline CDR1 reads SGHTS; CDR2 reads YDEGEE. J lost 6 bases, V lost 4 bases, and 13 bases had no gene match. CDR3 loop: CASSTLRQGLGEQYF. CDR3 in DNA: TGTGCCAGCAGCACCTTAAGACAGGGCCTGGGCGAGCAGTACTTC.

The chain carries TRBV6-5 and TRBJ1-6; 8 bases fit TRBD1. V gave up 2 bases and J gave up 9 bases; unmatched junction bases: 6. The germline V gene has CDR1 MNHEY and CDR2 SVGAGI. This CDR3 comprises 15 residues. CDR3 coding DNA: TGTGCCAGCAGTTACCAAGGACAGGGAAGTTCACCCCTCCACTTT. Protein: CASSYQGQGSSPLHF.

The chain uses TRBV7-2 and TRBJ2-7; TRBD1 aligns across 10 bases. CDR3 length: 15 amino acids. Trimming at V came to 3 bases and at J to 3 bases, leaving 5 bases not matched to a gene. Germline loops: CDR1 SGHTA, CDR2 FQGNSA. CDR3 sequence reads: CASSLRQGAVYEQYF. The CDR3, as DNA: TGTGCCAGCAGCTTGCGACAGGGGGCGGTCTACGAGCAGTACTTC. Based on the CDR3 plus reference TRBV7-2 and TRBJ2-7, the full variable domain is GAGVSQSPSNKVTEKGKDVELRCDPISGHTALYWYRQSLGQGLEFLIYFQGNSAPDKSGLPSDRFSAERTGGSVSTLTIQRTQQEDSAVYLCASSLRQGAVYEQYFGPGTRLTVT.

CDR3 amino acids: CASSFAGTGGSYEQYF. As DNA, the CDR3 is TGTGCCAGCAGCTTCGCCGGGACAGGGGGATCCTACGAGCAGTACTTC. The rearrangement joins TRBV5-6 to TRBJ2-7; 11 nucleotides align to TRBD1. V lost 2 bases, J lost 1 base, and 5 bases stayed unmatched. This CDR3 has 16 amino acids. Germline V gives CDR1 SGHDT, CDR2 YYEEEE.

The chain recombines TRBV5-8 with TRBJ2-2; D ambiguous. V shed 4 bases and J shed 0 bases, with 10 bases lying between them. CDR3 length equals 15 residues. The germline V gene encodes CDR1 SGHTS and CDR2 YDEGEE. For the CDR3, the DNA is TGTGCCAGCAGCCCAGACACTTCGAACACCGGGGAGCTGTTTTTT. It is translated as CASSPDTSNTGELFF.

The V gene is TRBV2, the J gene TRBJ1-6; tentatively, D is TRBD1 (6 bases). Germline V CDR1 and CDR2: SNHLY, FYNNEI. This CDR3 comprises 15 residues. Trimming cost V 6 bases and J 8 bases, with 17 bases left between them. CDR3 coding DNA: TGTGCCAGCAGACCGAAGACAGGACCGGATTCACCCCTCCACTTT. Translating gives CASRPKTGPDSPLHF.

The chain recombines TRBV4-3 with TRBJ2-3; TRBD1 matches at 7 bases. Germline CDR1 LGHNA, CDR2 YSLEER. The CDR3 loop spans 15 amino acids. V gave up 1 base and J gave up 3 bases; unmatched junction bases: 4. CDR3 nucleotide sequence: TGCGCCAGCAGCCAAGTCCAGGGGGTGACAGATACGCAGTATTTT. Amino acid sequence: CASSQVQGVTDTQYF.

V gene TRBV7-8 combines with J gene TRBJ2-2, with a tentative D call TRBD2 (6 bases). The CDR3 runs 17 residues. V was clipped by 1 base and J by 1 base, with 13 bases between them. The germline V gene encodes CDR1 SGHVS and CDR2 FQNEAQ. DNA for the CDR3: TGTGCCAGCAGCTTAGGAGTGGGGGGAGAGAACACCGGGGAGCTGTTTTTT. This gives the protein CASSLGVGGENTGELFF.

The gene calls are TRBV7-9 and TRBJ2-1, with TRBD2 identical over 7 bases. The V gene's germline CDR1 is SEHNR and CDR2 FQNEAQ (reference sequence). Trimming at V came to 2 bases and at J to 6 bases, leaving 4 bases not matched to a gene. CDR3 length: 14 residues. In DNA form, the CDR3 reads TGTGCCAGCAGCTTATGGGGGACTACCAATGAGCAGTTCTTC. Amino acid sequence: CASSLWGTTNEQFF.

V usage is TRBV5-5 and J usage is TRBJ1-1; maybe TRBD1 (6 bases). The V and J ends lost 1 base and 3 bases respectively, with 10 bases between them. Germline values: CDR1 SGHKS, CDR2 YYEKEE (reference sequence). This CDR3 comprises 14 residues. The CDR3 here is CASSLSSGDTEAFF. DNA for the CDR3: TGTGCCAGCAGCTTGTCATCAGGGGACACTGAAGCTTTCTTT. The entire variable domain, with the rest obtained from reference TRBV5-5 and TRBJ1-1, is as follows: DAGVTQSPTHLIKTRGQQVTLRCSPISGHKSVSWYQQVLGQGPQFIFQYYEKEERGRGNFPDRFSARQFPNYSSELNVNALLLGDSALYLCASSLSSGDTEAFFGQGTRLTVV.

This sequence joins TRBV11-2 and TRBJ1-1, with D hard to call. From germline, CDR1 is SGHAT and CDR2 FQNNGV. The CDR3 length is 15 residues. Trimming removed 5 bases at V and 6 bases at J, with 19 bases between. The CDR3: CASSVVGFGVAEAFF. The CDR3, as DNA: TGTGCCAGCAGCGTTGTGGGGTTCGGGGTGGCTGAAGCTTTCTTT.

This clone appeared a single time. V is TRBV19 and J is TRBJ1-2; D is uncertain. The CDR3 consists of 13 residues. Germline V gene data show CDR1 as LNHDA and CDR2 as SQIVND (reference sequence). V was trimmed by 10 bases and J by 4 bases, leaving 16 bases between them. The CDR3 DNA reads TGTGCCACCACCCTTGGCGGCCTCTATGGCTACACCTTC. Translating it yields CATTLGGLYGYTF.

CDR3 sequence reads: CASSLVGQGGNEQFF. CDR3 sequence (DNA): TGCGCCAGCAGCTTGGTGGGACAGGGTGGGAATGAGCAGTTCTTC. This chain connects TRBV5-1 to TRBJ2-1, with TRBD1 matching over 9 bases. V dropped 0 bases and J dropped 7; count of bases not matched to a gene: 5. The CDR3 spans 15 residues. Germline V gene sequence: CDR1 SGHRS, CDR2 YFSETQ.

This chain links TRBV21-1 with TRBJ1-3; no DNA check was done on the table's D call, TRBD1. TRBV21-1 counts as a pseudogene. The CDR3 extends over 19 amino acids. CDR3 nucleotides: TGTGCCAGCATCCCCCCGATAAGTATGTGGGGCCCCTCTGGAAACACCATATATTTT. Its translation: CASIPPISMWGPSGNTIYF.

V usage is TRBV2 and J usage is TRBJ1-2; 7 positions match TRBD1. CDR1 is SNHLY, CDR2 FYNNEI, per germline. V lost 2 bases, J lost 8 bases, and 11 bases stayed unmatched. This CDR3 has 15 amino acids. The CDR3 coding sequence is TGTGCCAGCAGTGAAATGGGACAGTTGGTTACGGGCTACACCTTC. This translates into CASSEMGQLVTGYTF.

CDR3 loop: CASSFRATGELFF. DNA of the CDR3: TGTGCCAGCAGCTTCAGGGCCACCGGGGAGCTGTTTTTT. This chain links TRBV11-2 with TRBJ2-2; D might be TRBD1 (5 bases). Germline lookup yields CDR1 SGHAT and CDR2 FQNNGV. V was trimmed by 3 bases and J by 4 bases, leaving 6 bases between them. CDR3 size: 13 residues. Variable domain in full (rest from reference TRBV11-2 and TRBJ2-2): EAGVAQSPRYKIIEKRQSVAFWCNPISGHATLYWYQQILGQGPKLLIQFQNNGVVDDSQLPKDRFSAERLKGVDSTLKIQPAKLEDSAVYLCASSFRATGELFFGEGSRLTVL.

V gene TRBV19 combines with J gene TRBJ1-2; 10 bases agree with TRBD1. The germline CDR1 and CDR2 sequences are LNHDA and SQIVND (reference sequence). The V segment lost 7 bases and the J segment 4 bases; nucleotides outside the gene matches: 6. The CDR3 has 14 residues. The CDR3 DNA follows: TGTGCCAGTACCCCGGGACAGGGGTTCTATGGCTACACCTTC. Translation gives CASTPGQGFYGYTF. Full variable domain (remainder filled in from reference TRBV19 and TRBJ1-2): DGGITQSPKYLFRKEGQNVTLSCEQNLNHDAMYWYRQDPGQGLRLIYYSQIVNDFQKGDIAEGYSVSREKKESFPLTVTSAQKNPTAFYLCASTPGQGFYGYTFGSGTRLTVV.

The table lists this clone with a count of one. The chain recombines TRBV6-5 with TRBJ1-2; perhaps TRBD1 as D (5 bases). Per the germline V gene, CDR1 is MNHEY and CDR2 is SVGAGI. The CDR3 totals 16 residues. V lost 2 bases and J lost 2, with 15 bases in between. The DNA for the CDR3 is TGTGCCAGCAGTTACCCGGATGGGGCAGGGAACTATGGCTACACCTTC. It yields the protein CASSYPDGAGNYGYTF.

The V and J genes are TRBV5-4 and TRBJ2-3, with TRBD1 identical over 8 bases. Germline CDR1 and CDR2: SGHNT and YYREEE (reference sequence). This CDR3 has 16 residues. The J segment lost 2 bases and the V segment lost 4 bases, leaving 9 bases of the junction unmatched. As DNA, the CDR3 is TGTGCCAGCAGCCGGATACAGGGGGGTTACACAGATACGCAGTATTTT. It codes for CASSRIQGGYTDTQYF.

This chain joins TRBV11-2 and TRBJ1-1; D is unclear. Germline V gene lookup returns CDR1 SGHAT and CDR2 FQNNGV. This CDR3 region has 14 residues. V was pared by 7 bases and J by 0 bases, with 12 bases between. The CDR3 here is CASTSGFMNTEAFF. In nucleotides, the CDR3 is TGTGCCAGCACCTCGGGATTCATGAACACTGAAGCTTTCTTT.

CDR3 protein: CASLLDRGNTEAFF. The CDR3, as DNA: TGTGCCAGCCTCCTTGACAGGGGGAACACTGAAGCTTTCTTT. The chain couples TRBV6-5 to TRBJ1-1; 8 bases match TRBD1. V dropped 8 bases and J dropped 1; count of bases not matched to a gene: 6. The CDR3 sequence is 14 residues long. In germline, CDR1 is MNHEY, CDR2 SVGAGI.

This clone was observed once. The J gene is TRBJ2-2, the V gene TRBV11-3; TRBD2 might be the D (6 bases). This CDR3 has 15 residues. The germline gives CDR1 SGHNT, CDR2 YENEEA. The V gene lost 5 bases and the J gene lost 5 bases, with 15 bases spanning the gap. CDR3: CASSPRGSATGELFF. The CDR3 DNA is TGTGCCAGCAGCCCGCGGGGATCGGCGACCGGGGAGCTGTTTTTT. The variable domain in full, with the rest retrieved from reference TRBV11-3 and TRBJ2-2, is EAGVVQSPRYKIIEKKQPVAFWCNPISGHNTLYWYLQNLGQGPELLIRYENEEAVDDSQLPKDRFSAERLKGVDSTLKIQPAELGDSAVYLCASSPRGSATGELFFGEGSRLTVL.

The J gene is TRBJ1-4, the V gene TRBV9; 9 nucleotides align to TRBD1. Germline loops: CDR1 SGDLS, CDR2 YYNGEE. The CDR3 is made up of 14 amino acids. V trimming: 4 bases; J trimming: 6 bases; junction bases outside the gene matches: 4. In nucleotides, the CDR3 is TGTGCCAGCAGCCCGGGACAGGGTTATGAAAAACTGTTTTTT. Protein product: CASSPGQGYEKLFF.